Sample share makes the clone carrying this T cell receptor beta chain medium-sized. Its antigen is unidentified. The CDR3 length is 13 residues. The germline gives CDR1 LNHNV, CDR2 YYDKDF (reference sequence). Trimming removed 5 bases at V and 4 bases at J, with 12 bases between. The sample comes from a study of OX40 agonist ivuxolimab in advanced cancers. As for the study in general: Cohort: 65% to 90% men, mean age roughly 60, aged about 23 to 79.

Regarding the study as a whole: There was clonal expansion of CD4+ and CD8+ blood T cells by week 6 at 0.1 to 3.0 mg/kg.

Produced via immunoSEQ multiplex PCR; TCRdb's table is partial and in-frame only. Among approximately 45,000 clones, roughly 82% were seen once, and the ten largest hold more than 2%. V and J are TRBV15 and TRBJ2-7; D gene ambiguous. The receptor's source is an adult with an advanced solid tumor such as melanoma, head and neck, liver or kidney cancer. The input for sequencing was CD4+ or CD8+ T cells sorted from blood, taken in a trial of the OX40 agonist ivuxolimab. The CDR3 sequence is CATSGQYEYEQYF. As DNA, the CDR3 is TGTGCCACCAGCGGTCAGTACGAGTACGAGCAGTACTTC.